A single TCR beta chain is shown here with its context. Its target is unknown. The donors were members of the validation cohort comprising approximately 110 subjects, separate from the roughly 670-subject first cohort. The source of the sample is a study of cytomegalovirus exposure and HLA in healthy donors. Overall study results and limits: The study put 150 to 200 TCR beta chains on its list as cytomegalovirus-associated.

The V gene's germline CDR1 is SNHLY and CDR2 FYNNEI. V was shortened by 6 bases and J by 3 bases, with 15 bases between the two germline ends. The CDR3 consists of 15 residues. Libraries were prepared by immunoSEQ multiplex PCR; TCRdb keeps only in-frame clonotypes and omits some of them. The sample contains 200,000 to 300,000 clones, about 90% of which appear only once. The chain has TRBV2 and TRBJ1-5, with D possibly being TRBD1 (6 bases). This clonotype was obtained from a woman aged 25 to 39 in good health and CMV-seropositive. Sequencing was done on a sample of PBMCs. The CDR3, as DNA: TGTGCCAGCAGGGAGACAGGCCTAAACAATCAGCCCCAGCATTTT. It translates to CASRETGLNNQPQHF.